The clone carrying this T cell receptor (beta chain) turned up a few times. The data originate from a study of human T cells and chemical hapten exposure. Study details: Skin of the upper inner arm, approximately 2 cm by approximately 2 cm, received 2% DPC for sensitization.

Using its own MiXCR run on the RACE reads, TCRdb lists one record per CDR3 protein. Of about 380,000 distinct CDR3 sequences listed, 5% to 6.5% are singletons. Time point: pre-sensitization, week 0. Treatment given: therapeutic diphenylcyclopropenone sensitization with weekly scalp DPC. Total RNA came from unfractionated whole blood. With V trimmed by 11 bases and J by 8 bases, 12 bases remained unmatched. The CDR3 is 12 amino acids. From germline, CDR1 is MGHDK and CDR2 SYGVNS. This clonotype was obtained from a woman in her forties or fifties with alopecia areata. Some clones in this sample may be carry-over from other donors' samples. The material was whole blood, obtained in connection with sensitization to the hapten diphenylcyclopropenone (DPC). V is TRBV25-1 and J is TRBJ2-7, with 7 bases lining up with TRBD2. CDR3 coding DNA: TGTGCCGGGGGGAAAGCGGGATCTCAGCAGTACTTC. Protein product: CAGGKAGSQQYF.